Listed here is a single T cell receptor beta chain. Its antigen remains unidentified. No clone much larger than this one lies a single base away; base qualities are absent. These data originate in a study of blood T cell repertoires in COVID-19 (dated by TCRdb to the early 2020s). For the wider study: Samples from collaborators originated in the United States, Italy and Spain and spanned both the acute and convalescent phases of COVID-19. The prospective study material was composed of cDNA or gDNA derived from T cells, B-cell-depleted T cells, or PBMCs. Subjects who had been exposed to COVID-19, were actively infected with it, or had recovered from it provided the deeply sampled blood TCRbeta repertoires that made up the dataset. The repertoires were made available in a free public database intended to serve as a resource for research on the immune response to SARS-CoV-2. Samples were obtained from the ongoing ImmuneRACE study (first 160 participants) and from about 1,300 subjects provided by 6 global collaborators. A de-identified subject ID, COVID-19 status, age in years and sex were almost always included in the sample metadata. HLA class I and class II types, where available, came from metadata supplied by the sample provider rather than from assay-based typing. What the work shows at the level of the full study, not this receptor alone: The quantity of clinical and demographic metadata differed by source and by participant and was supplied without curation.

The immunoSEQ Assay, a bias-controlled multiplex PCR, was used to amplify TCRbeta CDR3 regions from genomic DNA. The authors' analysis ran thus. Within the assay, amplification of reference gene primers was used to estimate how many nucleated cells each sample contained. To quantify the absolute abundance of each unique TCRbeta CDR3 rearrangement, sequence reads were collapsed and filtered. Productive Simpson clonality was computed per sample as the square root of Simpson's diversity index over productive rearrangements. TCRdb's version of the immuneACCESS table is confined to in-frame rearrangements and falls short of the full clone set. An unresolved V gene accounts for under half of the shortfall where checked; the remainder is of unknown origin. That table gives V, J and clone size, and the DNA gave D and trimming. The sample records around 110,000 clones, over 60% of which are singletons. The top ten hold more than 5.5% of the sample.

The germline ends are 15 bases apart after V is trimmed by 0 bases and J by 10 bases. For CDR1 and CDR2, the germline V gene (reference sequence) lists LNHNV and YYDKDF. Reading from cysteine to phenylalanine, the CDR3 counts 15 amino acids. The DNA shown is the 45-base CDR3, in frame from base 1. One collaborating source in Seattle enrolled patients during active infection and followed them longitudinally through the course of disease. Collaborating institutions collected whole blood in K2EDTA tubes following their own protocols. For TCRbeta analysis, collaborators shipped samples as frozen whole blood, isolated PBMCs, or DNA extracted from either of those sample types.

The chain is encoded by TRBV15 joined to TRBJ1-4; the D region possibly corresponds to TRBD1 (6 bases align). This clonotype was sampled from an elderly man with COVID-19, enrolled during active disease. Sequenced: peripheral blood. The nucleotide sequence reads as follows: TGTGCCACCAGCAGAGATCTCGGGGGGCTCGGAAAACTGTTTTTT. The translation is CATSRDLGGLGKLFF.